These 31 T cell receptor beta chains were all obtained from the same sample, sequenced in a study of T-cell memory formation after mild COVID-19. TCRdb independently ran MiXCR on the 5' RACE reads; one entry per CDR3 protein. Of about 45,000 distinct CDR3 sequences listed, approximately 7% are singletons. Sequencing was performed on PBMCs or a T cell subset sorted from them (not recorded which). Every receptor here comes from a man younger than 30 who had mild COVID-19 (a few samples of this study predate the infection). Cell type and time point are not known.

The chain combines TRBV7-2 with TRBJ2-1; 8 bases are shared with TRBD2. V was pared by 5 bases and J by 10 bases, with 22 bases of the junction left unmatched. The germline CDR1 and CDR2 sequences are SGHTA and FQGNSA. The CDR3 spans 18 residues. CDR3 bases: TGTGCCAGCAGCCCTATCCCGGGACTAGGGGGGGATTTAGGGGAGCAGTTCTTC. It translates to CASSPIPGLGGDLGEQFF.

This clonotype was seen only a few times. The J gene is TRBJ2-5, the V gene TRBV4-1; 8 nucleotides agree with TRBD1. In germline, CDR1 is MGHRA, CDR2 YSYEKL. Unmatched junction bases numbered 3, after V lost 1 base and J lost 5 bases. CDR3 length: 14 residues. In DNA form, the CDR3 reads TGCGCCAGCAGCCAAGTGGACAGGGAGGAGACCCAGTACTTC. It codes for CASSQVDREETQYF.

This clonotype was seen only a few times. V usage is TRBV4-3 and J usage is TRBJ2-7; tentative D call: TRBD2 (5 bases). Germline CDR1 and CDR2: LGHNA and YSLEER. V lost 0 bases, J lost 2 bases, and 8 bases lay in between. CDR3 length: 14 residues. Here the CDR3 reads CASSQDHGAYEQYF. CDR3 bases: TGCGCCAGCAGCCAAGATCACGGGGCCTACGAGCAGTACTTC.

In its sample, this clonotype was seen many times. The chain has TRBV7-2 and TRBJ2-2; maybe TRBD2 (5 bases). In germline, CDR1 is SGHTA, CDR2 FQGNSA. The CDR3 consists of 13 residues. V lost 8 bases and J lost 6, with 13 bases in between. CDR3 sequence: CASPPTRAGELFF. The CDR3 DNA reads as TGTGCCAGCCCCCCCACTAGGGCCGGGGAGCTGTTTTTT. Filled out from reference TRBV7-2 and TRBJ2-2, the complete variable domain reads GAGVSQSPSNKVTEKGKDVELRCDPISGHTALYWYRQSLGQGLEFLIYFQGNSAPDKSGLPSDRFSAERTGGSVSTLTIQRTQQEDSAVYLCASPPTRAGELFFGEGSRLTVL.

The V call is TRBV7-2, the J call TRBJ1-3; TRBD1 might be the D (5 bases). The V gene's germline CDR1 is SGHTA and CDR2 FQGNSA. Trimming removed 5 bases at V and 0 bases at J, with 11 bases between. The CDR3 covers 15 residues. CDR3 in DNA: TGTGCCAGCAGCCGAGACAGTAGCTCTGGAAACACCATATATTTT. Translated: CASSRDSSSGNTIYF.

V is TRBV7-9 and J is TRBJ2-3; either TRBD1 or TRBD2 may fit D (5 bases each). V was pared by 5 bases and J by 2 bases, with 14 bases between. The germline V gene has CDR1 SEHNR and CDR2 FQNEAQ (reference sequence). The CDR3 has 15 amino acids. In nucleotides, the CDR3 is TGTGCCAGCAGCCCCCGGGGCAGTTACACAGATACGCAGTATTTT. Translated: CASSPRGSYTDTQYF.

This clonotype showed up just a few times. V gene TRBV5-1 combines with J gene TRBJ1-4; D is ambiguous. CDR3 length equals 15 residues. Trimming removed 0 bases at V and 2 bases at J, with 8 bases between. The V gene's germline CDR1 is SGHRS and CDR2 YFSETQ. The CDR3, as DNA: TGCGCCAGCAGCTTGGGACACGCTACTAATGAAAAACTGTTTTTT. Protein sequence: CASSLGHATNEKLFF.

A few counts support this clonotype. The gene calls are TRBV3-1 and TRBJ2-5; D is uncertain. Per the germline V gene, CDR1 is LGHDT and CDR2 is YNNKEL (reference sequence). The CDR3 is made up of 12 amino acids. V was shortened by 1 base and J by 4 bases, with 4 bases between the two germline ends. CDR3 residues: CASSQARETQYF. The DNA for the CDR3 is TGTGCCAGCAGCCAAGCGAGAGAGACCCAGTACTTC.

About this clonotype itself: A much larger clonotype is one base distant, so this may be a read error. The chain has TRBV5-1 and TRBJ2-3, with D perhaps TRBD2 (6 bases). The V end was cut by 6 bases, the J end by 3 bases, with 14 bases between. CDR3 length: 14 amino acids. The germline gives CDR1 SGHRS, CDR2 YFSETQ. The CDR3 region has the DNA TGCGCCAGCATCTCTCCGGCGGGAACAGATACGCAGTATTTT. It translates to CASISPAGTDTQYF.

This rearrangement joins TRBV7-6 to TRBJ2-7; D gene ambiguous. The germline CDR1 and CDR2 sequences are SGHVS and FNYEAQ. V was cut by 1 base and J by 5 bases, with 9 bases left in between. The CDR3 totals 13 residues. The CDR3 protein is CASSLEGWNEQYF. DNA of the CDR3: TGTGCCAGCAGCTTAGAGGGCTGGAACGAGCAGTACTTC.

This clonotype was seen more than once but under ten times. The genes are TRBV5-5 and TRBJ1-1, with no clear D. CDR1 SGHKS and CDR2 YYEKEE come from the germline V gene (reference sequence). Trimming shortened V by 4 bases and J by 5 bases, and 12 bases separated the two germline ends. The CDR3 totals 13 residues. The CDR3 is CASSRWGATEAFF. CDR3 nucleotides: TGTGCCAGCAGCCGGTGGGGTGCGACTGAAGCTTTCTTT. The full variable domain, in which reference TRBV5-5 and TRBJ1-1 provide the parts outside the CDR3, is DAGVTQSPTHLIKTRGQQVTLRCSPISGHKSVSWYQQVLGQGPQFIFQYYEKEERGRGNFPDRFSARQFPNYSSELNVNALLLGDSALYLCASSRWGATEAFFGQGTRLTVV.

This clonotype was detected a few times. The chain recombines TRBV5-4 with TRBJ2-7; 7 bases align to TRBD2. The V gene's germline CDR1 is SGHNT and CDR2 YYREEE (reference sequence). V gave up 2 bases and J gave up 1 base; unmatched junction bases: 3. The CDR3 contains 14 residues. The CDR3 DNA is TGTGCCAGCAGCTTTGACGGGAGGTCCTACGAGCAGTACTTC. Translated, it gives CASSFDGRSYEQYF.

This clonotype appeared a single time. The chain is built from TRBV3-1 and TRBJ2-5, with a weak D call TRBD1 (5 bases). The CDR3 consists of 13 residues. V was pared by 2 bases and J by 6 bases, with 10 bases between. Germline lookup yields CDR1 LGHDT and CDR2 YNNKEL (reference sequence). The CDR3 reads CASSQQGFQTQYF. The CDR3 region has the DNA TGTGCCAGCAGCCAACAGGGATTCCAGACCCAGTACTTC.

This clonotype has more than one count but fewer than ten. This CDR3 is CASGDREGAPSPLHF. Written as DNA, the CDR3 is TGTGCCAGCGGGGACAGGGAGGGCGCACCGTCACCCCTCCACTTT. V is TRBV9 and J is TRBJ1-6, with TRBD1 matching 9 bases. Germline V lookup: CDR1 SGDLS, CDR2 YYNGEE. This CDR3 is built from 15 residues. Trimming cost V 7 bases and J 10 bases; bases outside gene matches: 12.

This clonotype was observed a handful of times. Mismatch with germline at one junction end may stem from a read error. This rearrangement joins TRBV9 to TRBJ2-5, with 10 bases identical to TRBD1. CDR1 is SGDLS, CDR2 YYNGEE, per germline. The CDR3 loop spans 16 amino acids. CDR3 DNA sequence: TGTGCCAGCAGTGTAGTAAACACCGGGACAGGGGCTCCCCAGTACTTC. It encodes CASSVVNTGTGAPQYF. The whole variable domain, remainder taken from reference TRBV9 and TRBJ2-5, is DSGVTQTPKHLITATGQRVTLRCSPRSGDLSVYWYQQSLDQGLQFLIQYYNGEERAKGNILERFSAQQFPDLHSELNLSSLELGDSALYFCASSVVNTGTGAPQYFGPGTRLLVL.

The gene calls are TRBV5-1 and TRBJ2-3, with 7 bases aligning to TRBD2. The CDR3 has 14 residues. The germline CDR1 and CDR2 sequences are SGHRS and YFSETQ. Trimming removed 4 bases from V and 3 bases from J; junction bases left unmatched: 5. The chain's CDR3 is CASSARAGTDTQYF. CDR3 nucleotide sequence: TGCGCCAGCAGCGCTAGAGCGGGGACAGATACGCAGTATTTT.

J is TRBJ1-1 and V is TRBV2; D is undetermined. The CDR3 covers 15 residues. The germline V and J ends were trimmed by 4 bases and 0 bases, with 12 bases remaining between them. Germline V lookup: CDR1 SNHLY, CDR2 FYNNEI. The CDR3 bases are TGTGCCAGCAGTGTTAGACACCTCTTGAACACTGAAGCTTTCTTT. Protein sequence: CASSVRHLLNTEAFF.

This clonotype was counted ten times or more. The chain combines TRBV5-1 with TRBJ2-7, with TRBD1 identical over 7 bases. Germline V gene sequence: CDR1 SGHRS, CDR2 YFSETQ. The CDR3 has 16 amino acids. V shed 3 bases, J shed 2 bases, and the junction held 11 bases outside the gene matches. In DNA form, the CDR3 reads TGCGCCAGCAGCTCCCTTACTGGGGACAGCGCCTACGAGCAGTACTTC. It encodes CASSSLTGDSAYEQYF.

This clonotype was observed many times. This rearrangement joins TRBV5-1 to TRBJ2-3; tentatively, D is TRBD2 (5 bases). V was clipped by 5 bases and J by 0 bases, with 10 bases between them. The CDR3 is 14 residues long. Germline CDR1 is SGHRS and CDR2 is YFSETQ. CDR3 protein: CASRPDSSTDTQYF. The CDR3 DNA reads as TGCGCCAGCAGACCGGACTCTAGCACAGATACGCAGTATTTT.

The sample holds a few counts of this clonotype. The chain employs TRBV7-2 and TRBJ1-2; 7 bases align to TRBD1. Germline lookup yields CDR1 SGHTA and CDR2 FQGNSA. CDR3 size: 16 residues. Germline trimming cut 5 bases from V and 7 bases from J; bases unmatched to any gene: 16. DNA for the CDR3: TGTGCCAGCAGCCGAGACAGGGTCCGCGGGGTCCGTGGCTACACCTTC. It is translated as CASSRDRVRGVRGYTF. The whole variable domain, remainder taken from reference TRBV7-2 and TRBJ1-2, is GAGVSQSPSNKVTEKGKDVELRCDPISGHTALYWYRQSLGQGLEFLIYFQGNSAPDKSGLPSDRFSAERTGGSVSTLTIQRTQQEDSAVYLCASSRDRVRGVRGYTFGSGTRLTVV.

This clonotype came up a few times. The gene calls are TRBV5-1 and TRBJ2-7; D might be TRBD1 (6 bases). The CDR3 has 15 amino acids. CDR1 and CDR2 (germline): SGHRS, YFSETQ. V lost 2 bases and J 0 bases, leaving 12 bases between the germline ends. The CDR3 coding sequence is TGCGCCAGCAGCTTAACAGGGTCCAGCTCCTACGAGCAGTACTTC. It yields the protein CASSLTGSSSYEQYF.

This sequence joins TRBV6-2 or TRBV6-3 and TRBJ2-3; D may be TRBD2 (6 bases). Trimming took off 6 bases at V and 6 bases at J, with 22 bases between the two ends. The CDR3 extends over 16 amino acids. CDR1 and CDR2 (germline): MNHEY, SVGEGT. The CDR3: CASSRGLAIGSDTQYF. In DNA form, the CDR3 reads TGTGCCAGCAGCCGAGGGCTAGCGATCGGGTCCGATACGCAGTATTTT.

The table lists this clonotype with many counts. The chain combines TRBV7-9 with TRBJ2-3; no reliable D call. There are 13 residues in the CDR3. Germline V gene sequence: CDR1 SEHNR, CDR2 FQNEAQ (reference sequence). Between the trimmed V and J ends, which lost 1 base and 5 bases, there was a span of 7 bases. CDR3 region: CASSLVDVDTQYF. Written as DNA, the CDR3 is TGTGCCAGCAGCTTAGTAGATGTAGATACGCAGTATTTT.

This clonotype was observed many times. The chain employs TRBV29-1 and TRBJ1-1; D is ambiguous. Trimming took 4 bases from V and 0 from J, leaving 9 bases between them. The germline CDR1 and CDR2 sequences are SQVTM and ANQGSEA. The CDR3 runs 13 residues. DNA of the CDR3: TGCAGCGTTGCCCGGACGGTGAACACTGAAGCTTTCTTT. It encodes CSVARTVNTEAFF.

CDR3 bases: TGTGCCAGCAGCGTGCAGGCCAACCTTAACGCTGAAGCTTTCTTT. Amino acids: CASSVQANLNAEAFF. The chain carries TRBV9 and TRBJ1-1; D remains unclear. Germline values: CDR1 SGDLS, CDR2 YYNGEE. The CDR3 runs to 15 residues. Trimming left V 2 bases short and J 6 bases short, with 17 bases between.

The J gene is TRBJ2-2, the V gene TRBV3-1; 7 bases fit TRBD1. Germline CDR1 LGHDT, CDR2 YNNKEL (reference sequence). J lost 3 bases, V lost 7 bases, and 5 bases had no gene match. This CDR3 has 14 residues. The CDR3 DNA is TGTGCCAGCACCCGACAGGGTTACACCGGGGAGCTGTTTTTT. Translation: CASTRQGYTGELFF.

This clonotype is medium-sized in the sample. V gene TRBV3-1 combines with J gene TRBJ2-5, with D tentatively TRBD1 or TRBD2 (5 bases each). Germline CDR1 LGHDT, CDR2 YNNKEL (reference sequence). CDR3 length: 13 residues. V lost 5 bases to trimming and J lost 5 bases, with 12 bases between them. This CDR3 reads CASSGGLVETQYF. As DNA, the CDR3 is TGTGCCAGCAGCGGGGGTCTGGTGGAGACCCAGTACTTC.

This clonotype was seen many times. The chain uses TRBV7-2 and TRBJ2-3; D gene ambiguous. This CDR3 has 12 residues. Germline values: CDR1 SGHTA, CDR2 FQGNSA. With 1 base removed from V and 2 bases from J, the gap between germline ends came to 1 base. CDR3 sequence reads: CASSLDTDTQYF. The CDR3 DNA sequence: TGTGCCAGCAGCTTAGACACAGATACGCAGTATTTT.

Only a few counts were recorded for this clonotype. The chain carries TRBV7-2 and TRBJ1-1; no firm D call. V was clipped by 5 bases and J by 11 bases, with 15 bases between them. In germline, CDR1 is SGHTA, CDR2 FQGNSA. The CDR3 consists of 12 residues. The CDR3: CASSPERDRAFF. The DNA of the CDR3 is TGTGCCAGCAGCCCGGAAAGGGATCGGGCTTTCTTT.

In this sample, this clonotype turned up many times. V usage is TRBV5-1 and J usage is TRBJ2-3, with 10 bases lining up with TRBD1. V was clipped by 4 bases and J by 6 bases; unmatched bases: 8. The CDR3 extends over 15 amino acids. Germline V gene data show CDR1 as SGHRS and CDR2 as YFSETQ. The CDR3 nucleotides are TGCGCCAGCAGCCTCGTCCCGGGACAGGGGGATACGCAGTATTTT. As protein: CASSLVPGQGDTQYF.

This clonotype came up a few times. The CDR3 region has the DNA TGCGCCAGCAGCTTGGACCTTCCGGCTAGCGGGGGGGAAGAGACCCAGTACTTC. Protein product: CASSLDLPASGGEETQYF. V usage is TRBV5-1 and J usage is TRBJ2-5, with 12 bases matching TRBD2. The trim removed 0 bases at V and 3 bases at J, leaving 9 bases unmatched. Looked up from germline, CDR1 is SGHRS and CDR2 is YFSETQ. The CDR3 totals 18 residues. The entire variable domain, with the rest obtained from reference TRBV5-1 and TRBJ2-5, is as follows: KAGVTQTPRYLIKTRGQQVTLSCSPISGHRSVSWYQQTPGQGLQFLFEYFSETQRNKGNFPGRFSGRQFSNSRSEMNVSTLELGDSALYLCASSLDLPASGGEETQYFGPGTRLLVL.